These 27 T cell receptor beta chains came from one sample sequenced in a study of tumor-infiltrating lymphocytes in primary liver carcinoma. A constant-region primer served to make TCR beta cDNA from about 500 ng total RNA. What produced the TCR beta libraries was three nested multiplex PCR rounds using slightly modified ARM-PCR. The two initial PCR rounds, nine to eleven cycles each, used TRBV1-TRBV30 forward and C-beta reverse primers. TCRdb reprocessed the multiplex PCR reads with MiXCR, giving one entry per CDR3 protein. This sample yields about 84,000 distinct CDR3 sequences, of which 72% are seen a single time; roughly 21% belongs to the top ten. Unsorted bulk tissue (roughly 20-31 mg) underwent RNA and DNA co-extraction. The sample comprised liver tumor tissue from sampling region 1. Subset given: tumor region T1, superior pole. The receptor set was obtained from a man aged 40-55 years with primary liver carcinoma and hepatitis B virus infection.

A remark on this clonotype: The junction and the germline gene differ at one end; a read error may be behind it. The CDR3 DNA follows: TGTGCCGGCAGTCCTAGGGGGCGCGGATATGGCTACACCTTC. This translates into CAGSPRGRGYGYTF. This chain joins TRBV5-6 and TRBJ1-2, with 7 positions matching TRBD1. CDR1 is SGHDT and CDR2 is YYEEEE in the germline V gene. The CDR3 has 14 amino acids.

Notes on this clonotype: At one of its ends the junction is not consistent with the germline gene, which may arise from a read error. The genes are TRBV5-4 and TRBJ2-5, with TRBD2 matching 7 bases. CDR3 length: 14 residues. Germline V gene lookup returns CDR1 SGHNT and CDR2 YYREEE (reference sequence). CDR3 DNA sequence: TGTGCCAGCAGCCCGGGGGGAGCGGCAGAGACCAAGTACTTC. It yields the protein CASSPGGAAETKYF. Combining the CDR3 with reference TRBV5-4 and TRBJ2-5 gives the whole variable domain ETGVTQSPTHLIKTRGQQVTLRCSSQSGHNTVSWYQQALGQGPQFIFQYYREEENGRGNFPPRFSGLQFPNYSSELNVNALELDDSALYLCASSPGGAAETKYFGPGTRLLVL.

The chain recombines TRBV29-1 with TRBJ2-2, with D hard to call. The CDR3 has 12 residues. Germline-derived CDR1 and CDR2 are SQVTM and ANQGSEA. V was cut by 7 bases and J by 7 bases, with 13 bases left in between. This CDR3 is CSADQWLGELFF. The CDR3 coding sequence is TGCAGCGCTGACCAATGGCTCGGGGAGCTGTTTTTT.

A word on this clonotype: One end of the junction fails to match germline, which may point to a read error. In nucleotides, the CDR3 is TGCGCCACTTCACCTAGACTTCCGTTGGCAGATACGCAGTATTTC. Its translation is CATSPRLPLADTQYF. The V call is TRBV10-2, the J call TRBJ2-3; D is unresolved. Germline V gene sequence: CDR1 WSHSY, CDR2 SAAADI. The CDR3 loop spans 15 amino acids.

J is TRBJ2-7 and V is TRBV20-1; no reliable D call. The CDR3 is made up of 11 amino acids. V was clipped by 0 bases and J by 6 bases, with 6 bases between them. CDR1 DFQATT and CDR2 SNEGSKA come from the germline V gene (reference sequence). CDR3 residues: CSARDYIEQYF. In nucleotides, the CDR3 is TGCAGTGCTAGAGATTACATCGAGCAGTACTTC.

With regard to this clonotype: Relative to the germline gene, one junction end is altered; a read error may explain this. The DNA for the CDR3 is TGTGCCAGTAGTTACGGGAACGGGAGCAACATCGGGGAGCTGTTTTTT. Its translation: CASSYGNGSNIGELFF. The V call is TRBV6-6, the J call TRBJ2-2, with TRBD2 as a possible D gene (6 bases). Germline V gene lookup returns CDR1 MNHNY and CDR2 SVGAGI (reference sequence). This CDR3 is 16 amino acids long.

The genes are TRBV20-1 and TRBJ2-7; D might be TRBD2 (5 bases). The V and J ends lost 0 bases and 6 bases respectively, with 18 bases between them. The CDR3 has 15 residues. Germline lookup yields CDR1 DFQATT and CDR2 SNEGSKA (reference sequence). The CDR3 nucleotides are TGCAGTGCTAGAGACCCAAGGGCACTAGGCTCCGAGCAGTACTTC. This translates into CSARDPRALGSEQYF.

Turning to this clonotype: This may be a read error, as it is one base from a much larger clone. The V call is TRBV28, the J call TRBJ2-3; D unresolved. Trimming took off 6 bases at V and 4 bases at J, with 11 bases between the two ends. Germline V gives CDR1 MDHEN, CDR2 SYDVKM. The CDR3 length is 13 residues. The CDR3 protein is CASSPAWADTQYF. CDR3 DNA sequence: TGTGCCAGCAGCCCGGCGTGGGCAGATACGCAGTATTTT.

In regard to this clonotype: At one boundary the junction diverges from the germline segment, which might be a read error. The CDR3 region has the DNA TGTGTCAGCAGTGATATGGTAGGAGGGACCCAGTACTTC. This sequence encodes CVSSDMVGGTQYF. The rearrangement uses TRBV2 and TRBJ2-5, with a possible D match to TRBD2 (5 bases). Germline lookup yields CDR1 SNHLY and CDR2 FYNNEI. This CDR3 region has 13 residues.

As concerns this clonotype: With a much larger clone just one base away, this may be a read error. This rearrangement joins TRBV2 to TRBJ2-7; D is possibly TRBD1 (6 bases). The CDR3 length is 14 residues. The ends were cut back, 6 bases at V and 9 bases at J, with 21 bases in the middle. The germline V gene has CDR1 SNHLY and CDR2 FYNNEI. The CDR3 coding sequence is TGTGCCAGCAGAATTAAATGGGGGCATACGGGGCAGTACTTC. Translating gives CASRIKWGHTGQYF. Full variable domain (remainder filled in from reference TRBV2 and TRBJ2-7): EPEVTQTPSHQVTQMGQEVILRCVPISNHLYFYWYRQILGQKVEFLVSFYNNEISEKSEIFDDQFSVERPDGSNFTLKIRSTKLEDSAMYFCASRIKWGHTGQYFGPGTRLTVT.

As regards this clonotype: Given the absence of the conserved phenylalanine or tryptophan at the CDR3 end, a read error is likely. V gene TRBV6-1 combines with J gene TRBJ2-7; no clear D gene. Germline CDR1 and CDR2: MNHNS and SASEGT. The CDR3 is made up of 13 amino acids. The CDR3 coding sequence is TGCGCCAACAGTGAATGGGTTTTCTACGAGCAGTACTAC. Translation gives CANSEWVFYEQYY.

Notes on this clonotype: At one boundary the junction diverges from the germline segment, which might be a read error. The chain joins TRBV14 to TRBJ1-6; D possibly corresponds to TRBD1 (6 bases). Germline V CDR1 and CDR2: SGHDN, FVKESK. The CDR3 has 15 residues. This CDR3 is CASNQIGGGLSPLHF. In DNA form, the CDR3 reads TGTGCCAGCAACCAAATAGGGGGAGGTCTTTCACCCCTCCACTTT.

This clonotype was seen a handful of times. This sequence may be a read error, since a much larger clone differs from it by one base. The rearrangement joins TRBV5-4 to TRBJ1-1; tentatively, D is TRBD1 (6 bases). CDR3 length: 16 residues. Germline V gene data show CDR1 as SGHNT and CDR2 as YYREEE (reference sequence). The CDR3 DNA sequence: TGTGCCAGCAGCTTGGTGCCCAGACAGGAGAACATTGAAGCTTTCTTT. Amino acid sequence: CASSLVPRQENIEAFF.

By share, this clonotype ranks as medium-sized. The chain has TRBV11-3 and TRBJ2-7; D not certain. The V gene's germline CDR1 is SGHNT and CDR2 YENEEA. The CDR3 length is 12 residues. The V and J ends lost 1 base and 5 bases respectively, with 6 bases between them. For the CDR3, the DNA is TGTGCCAGCAGCTTAGTTCCAGACGAGCAGTACTTC. It encodes CASSLVPDEQYF.

As for this clonotype: Since the CDR3 does not end with the conserved phenylalanine or tryptophan, this likely comes from a read error. Because the CDR3's place on the DNA is in doubt, the DNA is left out and the CDR3 is given as listed by TCRdb. J is TRBJ2-5 and V is TRBV11-2; the table's TRBD1 call for D was not verified on the DNA. 12 amino acids form the CDR3, both terminal residues included. Germline V CDR1 and CDR2: SGHAT, FQNNGV. CDR3 in amino acids: CASSLEERVQNL.

Concerning this clonotype: This may be a read error, as it is one base from a much larger clone. The chain carries TRBV30 and TRBJ2-3; the D gene could be TRBD1 or TRBD2 (5 bases each). There are 15 residues in the CDR3. Germline V lookup: CDR1 GTSNPN, CDR2 SVGIG (reference sequence). The CDR3 nucleotides read TGTGTCTGGAGTGGGACGGGAAGGGGCACAGATACGCAGTATTTT. Protein product: CVWSGTGRGTDTQYF.

A remark on this clonotype: At one end the junction does not follow the germline gene, possibly because of a read error. This chain links TRBV10-3 with TRBJ2-3; TRBD2 is a possible D gene (6 bases). Germline V gene sequence: CDR1 ENHRY, CDR2 SYGVKD. This CDR3 region has 14 residues. The CDR3 loop reads CVISDRAGTDMQYF. In DNA form, the CDR3 reads TGTGTCATCAGTGATAGAGCGGGCACAGATATGCAGTATTTT.

Of note for this clonotype: An end of the junction does not agree with germline; a read error may underlie this. The chain is built from TRBV11-2 and TRBJ2-2, with D perhaps TRBD1 (6 bases). Germline CDR1 is SGHAT and CDR2 is FQNNGV. This CDR3 spans 17 amino acids. The CDR3 DNA is TGTGCCGGCAGCCCCAATGTGGGACAAGCGAAGACCGGGGAGCTGTTTTTT. Its protein is CAGSPNVGQAKTGELFF.

Turning to this clonotype: The junction departs from the called germline gene at one end, perhaps through a read error. The chain recombines TRBV20-1 with TRBJ2-3; 8 bases align to TRBD1. There are 14 residues in the CDR3. Germline V gives CDR1 DFQATT, CDR2 SNEGSKA (reference sequence). CDR3 sequence reads: CSARGPRGTGTQYF. The DNA of the CDR3 is TGCAGTGCTAGAGGGCCAAGGGGGACAGGTACGCAGTATTTT.

A note on this clonotype: No conserved phenylalanine or tryptophan ends this CDR3, so it is likely a read error. The chain is built from TRBV6-5 and TRBJ2-7; D is perhaps TRBD2 (5 bases). V lost 7 bases and J lost 0, with 10 bases in between. Germline V gene lookup returns CDR1 MNHEY and CDR2 SVGAGI. CDR3 size: 13 residues. The DNA for the CDR3 is TGTGCCAGCAAAGACTACGGCTCCTACGAGCAGTACCTC. It encodes CASKDYGSYEQYL.

About this clonotype: The junction does not match germline at one end; this may be a read error. The rearrangement uses TRBV5-4 and TRBJ2-5; 11 bases are shared with TRBD1. From germline, CDR1 is SGHNT and CDR2 YYREEE (reference sequence). The length of the CDR3 is 14 residues. In DNA, the CDR3 is TGTGCCAGCAGCTCGGACAGGGGGCTGGAGACCCTGTATTTC. It codes for CASSSDRGLETLYF.

Points on this clonotype: An end of the junction differs from the germline gene, which may be a read error. CDR3 DNA sequence: TGTGACAGCACCAGACGGGAATACTACGAGCAATACTTC. This sequence encodes CDSTRREYYEQYF. The V call is TRBV12-3 or TRBV12-4, the J call TRBJ2-7, with a weak D call TRBD2 (5 bases). The CDR3 has 13 residues.

The sample holds one count of this clonotype. The rearrangement uses TRBV11-2 and TRBJ2-7; D is tentatively TRBD1 or TRBD2 (5 bases each). This CDR3 region has 12 residues. V gave up 7 bases and J gave up 3 bases, with 10 bases separating them. Germline V CDR1 and CDR2: SGHAT, FQNNGV. For the CDR3, the DNA is TGTGCCAGCAACCCAGGGAGCTACGAGCAGTACTTC. Translating it yields CASNPGSYEQYF.

The chain is built from TRBV29-1 and TRBJ2-1; D is perhaps TRBD2 (5 bases). This CDR3 spans 15 amino acids. The V and J ends lost 3 bases and 7 bases respectively, with 19 bases between them. CDR1 SQVTM and CDR2 ANQGSEA come from the germline V gene. The CDR3 DNA reads TGCAGCGTTGAGCGCCGGGATAGTGGTTATAATGAGCAGTTCTTC. Translated, it gives CSVERRDSGYNEQFF.

Of note for this clonotype: This may come from a read error, since a much larger clone is one base off. The chain uses TRBV24-1 and TRBJ2-5; D possibly corresponds to TRBD2 (5 bases). In germline, CDR1 is KGHDR, CDR2 SFDVKD. V shed 3 bases and J shed 9 bases, with 7 bases lying between them. The CDR3 covers 11 residues. The CDR3 region is CATSDPGAQYF. The CDR3 region has the DNA TGTGCCACCAGTGATCCCGGGGCCCAGTACTTC.

Many counts were recorded for this clonotype. The V gene is TRBV4-1, the J gene TRBJ2-2, with a tentative D call TRBD2 (6 bases). Trimming took off 0 bases at V and 5 bases at J, with 10 bases between the two ends. The germline gives CDR1 MGHRA, CDR2 YSYEKL. This CDR3 is built from 15 residues. The CDR3 bases are TGCGCCAGCAGCCAAGATCACGGGGGAACCGGGGAGCTGTTTTTT. This translates into CASSQDHGGTGELFF.

Notes on this clonotype: The conserved final phenylalanine or tryptophan is absent from the CDR3, which likely points to a read error. J is TRBJ2-2 and V is TRBV12-3 or TRBV12-4; D ambiguous. V gave up 10 bases and J gave up 1 base, with 10 bases separating them. The CDR3 is 13 residues long. Written as DNA, the CDR3 is TGTGCCAACAGCTACAGGAACACCGGGGAGCTGTTTTAT. It codes for CANSYRNTGELFY.